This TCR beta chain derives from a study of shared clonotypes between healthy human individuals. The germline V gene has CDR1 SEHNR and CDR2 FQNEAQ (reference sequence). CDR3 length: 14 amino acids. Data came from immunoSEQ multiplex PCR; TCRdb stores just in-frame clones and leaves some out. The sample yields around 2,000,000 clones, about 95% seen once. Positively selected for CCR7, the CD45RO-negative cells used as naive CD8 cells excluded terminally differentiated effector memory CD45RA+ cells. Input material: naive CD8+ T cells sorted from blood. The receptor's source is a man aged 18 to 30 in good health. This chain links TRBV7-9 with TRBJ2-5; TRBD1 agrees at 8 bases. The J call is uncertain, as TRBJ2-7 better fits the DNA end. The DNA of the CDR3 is TGTGCCAGCAGCTTAGTAGACAGGGGCTACGAGCAGTACTTC. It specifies CASSLVDRGYEQYF.